This T cell receptor (beta chain) was retrieved from a study of T cells in Graves' hyperthyroidism and ophthalmopathy. Study overall: Before any treatment, at initial diagnosis, peripheral blood was collected.

The table lists this clonotype with many counts. Antigen: not known. Between the trimmed V and J ends, which lost 2 bases and 0 bases, there was a span of 13 bases. CDR1 and CDR2 from the germline V gene are SGHNT and YENEEA. The CDR3 length is 16 residues. Subjects aged 18 to 65 presented with newly diagnosed hyperthyroidism of less than 2 months' duration. General observations from the study: A 13 V-J model separated ophthalmopathy from stable hyperthyroidism. Appearing also in blood were most of the thyroid clonotypes expanded above 0.001.

Amplification of TCR beta CDR3 regions used RNA as the template. The HTBI set primed first-round TCR CDR3 RT-PCR. One entry per CDR3 protein, called by TCRdb with MiXCR from the multiplex PCR reads. The sample carries 250,000 to 300,000 distinct CDR3 sequences, around 13% recorded once. The chain links TRBV11-3 to TRBJ1-1, with a possible D match to TRBD1 (6 bases). The material sequenced was blood. The origin of this receptor is a woman aged 40-49 years with Graves' hyperthyroidism. CDR3 nucleotides: TGTGCCAGCAGCTTACCGGGGACATTCATGAACACTGAAGCTTTCTTT. This gives the protein CASSLPGTFMNTEAFF.